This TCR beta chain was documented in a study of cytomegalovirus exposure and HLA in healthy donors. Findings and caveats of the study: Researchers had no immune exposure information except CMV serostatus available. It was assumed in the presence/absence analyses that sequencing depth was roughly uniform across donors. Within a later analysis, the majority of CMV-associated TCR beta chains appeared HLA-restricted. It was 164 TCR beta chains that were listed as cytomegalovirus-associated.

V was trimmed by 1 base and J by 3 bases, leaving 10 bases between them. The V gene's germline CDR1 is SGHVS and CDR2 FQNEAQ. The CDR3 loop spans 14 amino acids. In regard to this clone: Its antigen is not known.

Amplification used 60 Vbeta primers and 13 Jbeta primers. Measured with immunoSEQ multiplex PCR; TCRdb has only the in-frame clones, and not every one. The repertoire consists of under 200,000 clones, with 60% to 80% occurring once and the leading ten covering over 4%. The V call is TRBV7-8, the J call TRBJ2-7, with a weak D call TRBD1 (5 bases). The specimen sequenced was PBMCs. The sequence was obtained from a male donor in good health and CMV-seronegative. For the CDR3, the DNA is TGTGCCAGCAGCTTAGGGGGCAGCGACTACGAGCAGTACTTC. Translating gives CASSLGGSDYEQYF.